One and the same sample provided the 5 T cell receptor beta chains below, sequenced in a study of cytomegalovirus exposure and HLA in healthy donors. Amplification used 60 Vbeta primers and 13 Jbeta primers. Using immunoSEQ multiplex PCR, the repertoire was profiled, and TCRdb retains in-frame clones only, with some absent. The sample contains about 60,000 clones, about 70% of which appear only once. The sequencing sample was made of PBMCs. The receptors come from a woman in her sixties in good health and CMV-seropositive.

This clone showed up just a few times. The rearrangement uses TRBV13 and TRBJ1-1, with a possible D match to TRBD1 (6 bases). There are 15 residues in the CDR3. Germline CDR1 is PRHDT and CDR2 is FYEKMQ (reference sequence). V lost 7 bases and J lost 2, with 17 bases in between. CDR3 residues: CASTYRVRVNTEAFF. In DNA form, the CDR3 reads TGTGCCAGCACCTACAGGGTGAGGGTAAACACTGAAGCTTTCTTT. The full variable domain, completed using reference TRBV13 and TRBJ1-1, is AAGVIQSPRHLIKEKRETATLKCYPIPRHDTVYWYQQGPGQDPQFLISFYEKMQSDKGSIPDRFSAQQFSDYHSELNMSSLELGDSALYFCASTYRVRVNTEAFFGQGTRLTVV.

The V call is TRBV5-6, the J call TRBJ2-5; TRBD1 matches at 8 bases. This CDR3 is built from 14 residues. CDR1 SGHDT and CDR2 YYEEEE come from the germline V gene. V was clipped by 4 bases and J by 5 bases; unmatched bases: 7. CDR3 sequence reads: CASSALTGGETQYF. CDR3 bases: TGTGCCAGCAGCGCATTAACAGGGGGGGAGACCCAGTACTTC.

J is TRBJ1-3 and V is TRBV11-2; no clear D gene. The CDR3 runs to 16 residues. Trimming cost V 1 base and J 0 bases, with 10 bases left between them. Looked up from germline, CDR1 is SGHAT and CDR2 is FQNNGV. Here the CDR3 DNA reads TGTGCCAGCAGCTTAGGATCCCAGTTCTCTGGAAACACCATATATTTT. Its protein is CASSLGSQFSGNTIYF.

This chain links TRBV5-6 with TRBJ2-1; a weak D match, TRBD1 (5 bases). Germline V CDR1 and CDR2: SGHDT, YYEEEE. Between the trimmed V and J ends, which lost 0 bases and 10 bases, there was a span of 11 bases. This CDR3 is 13 amino acids long. The CDR3 sequence is CASSLVGPVEQFF. The CDR3 DNA reads TGTGCCAGCAGCTTGGTGGGGCCCGTGGAGCAGTTCTTC.

Note on this clone: The same CDR3 also results from other DNA sequences found in this sample. J is TRBJ2-2 and V is TRBV27; D might be TRBD1 (6 bases). V lost 3 bases, J lost 7 bases, and 6 bases lay in between. This CDR3 is built from 12 residues. Germline V CDR1 and CDR2: MNHEY, SMNVEV (reference sequence). CDR3 residues: CASSLTGGELFF. Written as DNA, the CDR3 is TGTGCCAGCAGTTTGACAGGCGGGGAGCTGTTTTTT.